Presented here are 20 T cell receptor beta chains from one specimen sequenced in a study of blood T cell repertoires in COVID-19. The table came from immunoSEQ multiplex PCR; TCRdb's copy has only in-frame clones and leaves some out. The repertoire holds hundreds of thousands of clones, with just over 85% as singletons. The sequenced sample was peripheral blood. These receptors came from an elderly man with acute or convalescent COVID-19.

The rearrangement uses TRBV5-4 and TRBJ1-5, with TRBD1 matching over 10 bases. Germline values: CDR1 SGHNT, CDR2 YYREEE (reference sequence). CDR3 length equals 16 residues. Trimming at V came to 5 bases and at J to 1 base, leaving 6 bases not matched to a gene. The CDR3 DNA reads TGTGCCAGCAGGTTACCGGGACAGGGGAGCAATCAGCCCCAGCATTTT. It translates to CASRLPGQGSNQPQHF. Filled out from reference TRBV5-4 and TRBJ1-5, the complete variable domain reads ETGVTQSPTHLIKTRGQQVTLRCSSQSGHNTVSWYQQALGQGPQFIFQYYREEENGRGNFPPRFSGLQFPNYSSELNVNALELDDSALYLCASRLPGQGSNQPQHFGDGTRLSIL.

CDR3 sequence: CASAMSATNEKLFF. CDR3 bases: TGTGCCAGTGCTATGAGCGCAACTAATGAAAAACTGTTTTTT. The rearrangement joins TRBV6-5 to TRBJ1-4; D gene unclear. The CDR3 has 14 residues. V shed 9 bases and J shed 0 bases, with 11 bases lying between them. Germline assignment: CDR1 MNHEY and CDR2 SVGAGI.

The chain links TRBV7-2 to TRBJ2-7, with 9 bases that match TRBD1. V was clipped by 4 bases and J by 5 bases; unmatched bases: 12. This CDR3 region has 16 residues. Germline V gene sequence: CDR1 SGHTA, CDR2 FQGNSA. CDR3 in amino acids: CASSSSSGTGLDEQYF. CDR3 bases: TGTGCCAGCAGCTCATCCTCAGGGACAGGGTTAGACGAGCAGTACTTC.

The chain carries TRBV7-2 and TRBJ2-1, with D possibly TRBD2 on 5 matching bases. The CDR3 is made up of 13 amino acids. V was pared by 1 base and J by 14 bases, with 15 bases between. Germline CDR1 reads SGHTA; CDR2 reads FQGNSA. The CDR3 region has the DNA TGTGCCAGCAGCTTAGTCTCCGGGGAGAGAGAGTTCTTC. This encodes CASSLVSGEREFF.

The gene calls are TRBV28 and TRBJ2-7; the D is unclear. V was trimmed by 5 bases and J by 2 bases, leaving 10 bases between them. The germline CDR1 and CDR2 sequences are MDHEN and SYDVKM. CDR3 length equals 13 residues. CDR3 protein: CASSLTAAYEQYF. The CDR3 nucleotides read TGTGCCAGCAGTCTAACAGCCGCCTACGAGCAGTACTTC.

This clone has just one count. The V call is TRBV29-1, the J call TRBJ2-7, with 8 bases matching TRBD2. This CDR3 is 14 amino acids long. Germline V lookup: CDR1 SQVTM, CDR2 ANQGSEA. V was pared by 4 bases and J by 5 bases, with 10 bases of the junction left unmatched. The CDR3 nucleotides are TGCAGCGTTGCCGGGACTAGGGTTCCCCACGAGCAGTACTTC. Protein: CSVAGTRVPHEQYF.

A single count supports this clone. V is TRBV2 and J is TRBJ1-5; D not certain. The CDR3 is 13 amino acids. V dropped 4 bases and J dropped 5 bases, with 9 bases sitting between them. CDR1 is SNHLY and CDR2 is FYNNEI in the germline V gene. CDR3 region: CASSVYGDQPQHF. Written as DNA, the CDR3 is TGTGCCAGCAGTGTTTACGGTGATCAGCCCCAGCATTTT.

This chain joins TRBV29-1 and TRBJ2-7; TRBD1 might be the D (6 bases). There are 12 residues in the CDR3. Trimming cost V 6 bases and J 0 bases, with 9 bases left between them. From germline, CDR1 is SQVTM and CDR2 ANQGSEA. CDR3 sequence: CSVIGGSYEQYF. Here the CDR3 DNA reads TGCAGCGTGATAGGGGGCTCCTACGAGCAGTACTTC.

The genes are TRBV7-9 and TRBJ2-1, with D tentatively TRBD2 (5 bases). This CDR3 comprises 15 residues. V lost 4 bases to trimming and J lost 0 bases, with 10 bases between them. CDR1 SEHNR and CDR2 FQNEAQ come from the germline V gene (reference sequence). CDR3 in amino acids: CASSSTTSSYNEQFF. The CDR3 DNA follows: TGTGCCAGCAGCTCGACTACAAGCTCCTACAATGAGCAGTTCTTC.

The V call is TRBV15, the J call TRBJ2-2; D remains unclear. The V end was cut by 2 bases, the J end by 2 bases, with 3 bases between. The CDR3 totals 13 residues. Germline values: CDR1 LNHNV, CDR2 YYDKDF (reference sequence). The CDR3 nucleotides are TGTGCCACCAGCAGATCTAACACCGGGGAGCTGTTTTTT. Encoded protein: CATSRSNTGELFF.

Here the CDR3 reads CASSWTGGHEQYF. Here the CDR3 DNA reads TGTGCCAGCAGTTGGACAGGGGGCCACGAGCAGTACTTC. V usage is TRBV6-2 or TRBV6-3 and J usage is TRBJ2-7; 11 positions agree with TRBD1. Germline loops: CDR1 MNHEY, CDR2 SVGEGT. With 4 bases clipped from V and 5 bases from J, the junction kept 1 base outside the gene matches. CDR3 length: 13 amino acids.

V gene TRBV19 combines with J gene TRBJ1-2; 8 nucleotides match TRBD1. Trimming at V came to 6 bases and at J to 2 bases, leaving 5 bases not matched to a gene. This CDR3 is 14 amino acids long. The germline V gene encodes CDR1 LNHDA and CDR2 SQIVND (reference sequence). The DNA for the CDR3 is TGTGCCAGTAGGAGTGGACAGGGCAACTATGGCTACACCTTC. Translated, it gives CASRSGQGNYGYTF.

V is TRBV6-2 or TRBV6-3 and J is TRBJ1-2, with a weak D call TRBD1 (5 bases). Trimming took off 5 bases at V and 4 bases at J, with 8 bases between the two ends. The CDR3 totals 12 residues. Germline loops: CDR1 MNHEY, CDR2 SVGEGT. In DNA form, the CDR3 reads TGTGCCAGCAGTGACACAGGCTATGGCTACACCTTC. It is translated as CASSDTGYGYTF.

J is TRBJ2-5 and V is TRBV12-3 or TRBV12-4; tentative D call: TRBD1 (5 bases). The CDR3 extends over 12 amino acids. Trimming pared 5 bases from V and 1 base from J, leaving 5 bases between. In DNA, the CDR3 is TGTGCCAGCAGTCAGGGCCAAGAGACCCAGTACTTC. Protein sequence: CASSQGQETQYF.

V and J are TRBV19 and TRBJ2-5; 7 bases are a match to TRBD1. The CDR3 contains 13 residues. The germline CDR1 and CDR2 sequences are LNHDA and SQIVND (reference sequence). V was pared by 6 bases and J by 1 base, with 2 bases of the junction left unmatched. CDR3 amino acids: CASRRQGQETQYF. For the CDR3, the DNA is TGTGCCAGTAGAAGACAGGGCCAAGAGACCCAGTACTTC.

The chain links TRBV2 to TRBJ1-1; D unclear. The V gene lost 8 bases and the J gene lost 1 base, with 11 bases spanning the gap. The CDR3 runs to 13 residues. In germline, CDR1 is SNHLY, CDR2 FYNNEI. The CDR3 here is CASGLESNTEAFF. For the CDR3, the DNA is TGTGCCAGCGGACTGGAGTCGAACACTGAAGCTTTCTTT.

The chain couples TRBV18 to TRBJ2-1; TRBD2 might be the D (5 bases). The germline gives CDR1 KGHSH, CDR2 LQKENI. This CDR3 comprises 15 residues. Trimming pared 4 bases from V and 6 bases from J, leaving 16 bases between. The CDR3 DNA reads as TGTGCCAGCTCACTCCGGACTCGCCGGGGCAATGAGCAGTTCTTC. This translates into CASSLRTRRGNEQFF.

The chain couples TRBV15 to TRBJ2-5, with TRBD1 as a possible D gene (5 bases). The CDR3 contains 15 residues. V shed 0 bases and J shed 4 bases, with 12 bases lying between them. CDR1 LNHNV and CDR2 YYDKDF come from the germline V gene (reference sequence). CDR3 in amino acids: CATSRDAQGGETQYF. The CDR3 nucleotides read TGTGCCACCAGCAGAGATGCCCAGGGCGGAGAGACCCAGTACTTC.

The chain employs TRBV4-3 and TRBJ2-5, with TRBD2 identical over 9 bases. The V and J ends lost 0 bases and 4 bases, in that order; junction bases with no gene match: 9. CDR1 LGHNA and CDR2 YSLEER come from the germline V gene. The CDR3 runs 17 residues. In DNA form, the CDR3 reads TGCGCCAGCAGCCAAGAAATAGCGGGGGTTCAAAGAGAGACCCAGTACTTC. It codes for CASSQEIAGVQRETQYF.

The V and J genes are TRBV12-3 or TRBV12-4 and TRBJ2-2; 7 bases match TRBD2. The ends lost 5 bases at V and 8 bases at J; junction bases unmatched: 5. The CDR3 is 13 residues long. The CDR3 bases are TGTGCCAGCAGTCCTCGACTAGCTGGGGAGCTGTTTTTT. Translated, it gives CASSPRLAGELFF.